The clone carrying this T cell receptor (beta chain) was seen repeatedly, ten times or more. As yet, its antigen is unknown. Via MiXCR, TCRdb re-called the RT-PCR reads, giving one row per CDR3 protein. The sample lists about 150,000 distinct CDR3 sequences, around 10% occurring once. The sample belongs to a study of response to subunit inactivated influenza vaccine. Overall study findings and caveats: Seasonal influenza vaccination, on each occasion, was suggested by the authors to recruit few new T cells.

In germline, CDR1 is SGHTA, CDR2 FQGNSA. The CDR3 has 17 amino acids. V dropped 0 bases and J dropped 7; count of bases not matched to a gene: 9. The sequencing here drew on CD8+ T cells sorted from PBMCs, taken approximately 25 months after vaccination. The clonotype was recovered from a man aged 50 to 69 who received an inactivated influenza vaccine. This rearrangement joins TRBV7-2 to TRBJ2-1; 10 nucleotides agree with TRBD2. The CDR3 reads CASSLAYSGGALNEQFF. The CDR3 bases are TGTGCCAGCAGCTTAGCTTACAGCGGGGGGGCATTAAATGAGCAGTTCTTC. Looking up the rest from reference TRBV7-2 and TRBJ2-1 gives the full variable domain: GAGVSQSPSNKVTEKGKDVELRCDPISGHTALYWYRQSLGQGLEFLIYFQGNSAPDKSGLPSDRFSAERTGGSVSTLTIQRTQQEDSAVYLCASSLAYSGGALNEQFFGPGTRLTVL.